These T cell receptor beta chains were read from a single sample in a study of molecular identifiers for immune sequencing clone quantification. TCRdb re-called the PCR reads with MiXCR, one entry per CDR3 protein. The repertoire holds about half a million distinct CDR3 sequences, with 20% to 25% as singletons. Sequenced input: naive CD8+ T cells from blood, with Jurkat cell RNA spiked in. Receptors originate from a human donor in good health. Some libraries in this study had Jurkat cell RNA spiked in. The CDR3 runs from the conserved cysteine through the conserved F or W. Each record gives: V gene, clone size, D gene, J gene, CDR3 DNA, CDR3 protein. A D gene is named only where the DNA matches it firmly. Size is stated for part of the rows, as once, few or many counts, or as a class when the clone is expanded.

>TRBV12-5|.|.|TRBJ1-4
TGTGCTAGTGCGCGGGGGGGCGACGATGAAAAACTGTTTTTT
CASARGGDDEKLFF
>TRBV4-1|.|TRBD1|TRBJ1-2
TGCGCCAGCAGCCAAGAGACAGGGACTGGCGATGGCTACACCTTC
CASSQETGTGDGYTF
>TRBV12-3/TRBV12-4|.|.|TRBJ2-7
TGTGCCAGCAGCTGGACCGTTTACTCCTACGAGCAGTACTTC
CASSWTVYSYEQYF
>TRBV3-1|few|TRBD2|TRBJ2-5
TGTGCCAGCAGCTCACCGGGACTAGCGGGAAAAGAGACCCAGTACTTC
CASSSPGLAGKETQYF
>TRBV4-3|many|.|TRBJ2-2
TGCGCCAGCAGCCAAGATAGAGCCGGGGAGCTGTTTTTT
CASSQDRAGELFF
>TRBV27|.|.|TRBJ2-7
TGTGCCAGCAGTCCAGGGGACTTCTACGAGCAGTACTTC
CASSPGDFYEQYF
>TRBV5-1|many|TRBD2|TRBJ2-3
TGCGCCAGCCGCCGGACTAGCGGGGTCTTCCAGAATACGCAGTATTTT
CASRRTSGVFQNTQYF
>TRBV27|.|.|TRBJ1-6
TGTGCCAGCAGTTTAAGTGGCGATTCACCCCTCCACTTT
CASSLSGDSPLHF
>TRBV20-1|.|.|TRBJ1-1
TGCAGTGCTAGAATTTCAGGTACTAACACTGAAGCTTTCTTT
CSARISGTNTEAFF
>TRBV12-3/TRBV12-4|many|TRBD2|TRBJ2-7
TGTGCCAGCAGTTTCCAGCGGGAAGCCTACGAGCAGTACTTC
CASSFQREAYEQYF
>TRBV12-5|many|.|TRBJ1-1
TGTGCTAGTGGTTTGGGCGAGGACCCTGAAGCTTTCTTT
CASGLGEDPEAFF
>TRBV12-3/TRBV12-4|.|.|TRBJ1-6
TGTGCCAGCAGTTGGGGGGGCGTGGATTCACCCCTCCACTTT
CASSWGGVDSPLHF
>TRBV5-1|many|.|TRBJ2-7
TGCGCCAGCAGCTTAGACCTTTTGTACGAGCAGTACTTC
CASSLDLLYEQYF
>TRBV15|.|.|TRBJ2-3
TGTGCCACCAGCACCGACACAGATACGCAGTATTTT
CATSTDTDTQYF
>TRBV11-2|many|.|TRBJ2-5
TGTGCCAGCAGCCCCCACGCTGGCGGGATACAAGAGACCCAGTACTTC
CASSPHAGGIQETQYF
>TRBV20-1|many|.|TRBJ2-5
TGCAGTGCCCGTGGACTTTTGCGGGAAGGGCAAGAGACCCAGTACTTC
CSARGLLREGQETQYF
>TRBV6-2/TRBV6-3|many|.|TRBJ2-3
TGTGCCAGCAGCCCAGACAGAAACACAGATACGCAGTATTTT
CASSPDRNTDTQYF
>TRBV9|.|.|TRBJ2-2
TGTGCCAGCAGCGGATCATCCGCCTCGGAGCTGTTTTTT
CASSGSSASELFF
>TRBV28|.|TRBD2|TRBJ2-7
TGTGCCAGCAGTAGCGGGGGGCAGGTCGAGCAGTACTTC
CASSSGGQVEQYF